This entry features one TCR beta chain sequence. With V trimmed by 7 bases and J by 4 bases, 1 base remained unmatched. Per germline, CDR1 SGHVS and CDR2 FQNEAQ. The length of the CDR3 is 13 residues. The study recruited people aged about 18 to 95 years across 24 US areas. Grouping used clinical history reported by participants in a survey and questionnaire. Data came from immunoSEQ multiplex PCR; TCRdb stores just in-frame clones and leaves some out. This sample has 290,000 or so clones, with nearly 90% found just once. The sample is drawn from a study of blood T cell repertoires in COVID-19. Study in general: The United States, Italy and Spain supplied acute and convalescent COVID-19 samples. The analysed material was cDNA or gDNA that came from T cells, B-cell-depleted T cells, or PBMCs.

The J gene is TRBJ2-5, the V gene TRBV7-8, with 12 bases fitting TRBD2. Sequencing used PBMCs or T cells enriched from blood (not recorded which). This receptor was obtained from a woman aged 18-30 years with acute COVID-19. Here the CDR3 reads CASKGLAGETQYF. The CDR3, as DNA: TGTGCCAGCAAGGGACTAGCGGGAGAGACCCAGTACTTC. Variable domain in full (rest from reference TRBV7-8 and TRBJ2-5): GAGVSQSPRYKVAKRGQDVALRCDPISGHVSLFWYQQALGQGPEFLTYFQNEAQLDKSGLPSDRFFAERPEGSVSTLKIQRTQQEDSAVYLCASKGLAGETQYFGPGTRLLVL.